This T cell receptor (beta chain) was profiled in a study of OX40 agonist ivuxolimab in advanced cancers. Broadly, across the study: Ivuxolimab was an agonistic, fully human IgG2 monoclonal antibody directed against OX40 (CD134), a costimulatory receptor. Intravenous ivuxolimab was administered to patients every 2 weeks at six dose levels: 0.01, 0.1, 0.3, 1.5, 3 and 10 mg/kg. Of the approximately 54 dose-escalation patients, hepatocellular carcinoma was present in roughly 19, melanoma in around 15, renal cell carcinoma in 9 and head and neck cancer in 9. A male proportion of 75% to 85% and a mean age of around 60 years, ranging from roughly 23 to 79, were recorded for the dose-escalation cohort. Prior anti-PD-1, anti-PD-L1 or anti-CTLA-4 therapy was permitted, and approximately 40% of dose-escalation patients had received checkpoint inhibitors. Partial responses were achieved by three dose-escalation patients, of whom one had hepatocellular carcinoma and two had cutaneous melanoma. Peripheral TCRbeta sequencing aimed to test whether ivuxolimab altered TCR sequence diversity and caused clonal T-cell expansion. The paper describes the monotherapy dose-escalation part (N of about 52 patients) of the phase I trial of ivuxolimab. What the study reported, not specific to this receptor: Partial responders in the 0.1-3.0 mg/kg groups had among the lowest normalized peripheral clonal expansion, especially among CD8+ T cells. At doses of 0.1 to 3.0 mg/kg, clonal expansion of both CD4+ and CD8+ T cells in blood was seen between baseline and week 6. Antigen specificity was not determined for the clonally expanded peripheral T cells. Low levels of normalized T-cell clonal expansion were also seen in some nonresponding patients. After ivuxolimab, expanded clones were on average more numerous among CD8+ T cells than among CD4+ T cells.

A word on this clone: Its target antigen remains unknown. The sample holds no much larger clone one base away, and base qualities are not on file.

Its CDR3 holds 11 amino acids, cysteine through phenylalanine. Just the 33-base CDR3 DNA is kept, in frame starting at base 1. In the germline V gene, CDR1 corresponds to SGHVS and CDR2 to FQNEAQ. Trimming costs V 3 bases and J 5 bases, and their ends lie 3 bases apart. Patients with autoimmune disease history or receiving systemic immunosuppression were excluded from the trial. Peripheral blood for TCR sequencing was collected from all dose cohorts at baseline, on cycle 4 day 1, and on cycle 7 day 1. Samples were obtained from an open-label, multicenter, first-in-human phase I dose-escalation trial of ivuxolimab. Adults with locally advanced or metastatic melanoma, renal cell carcinoma, hepatocellular carcinoma or head and neck squamous cell carcinoma were enrolled in the trial. Before TCR sequencing, CD4+ T cells and CD8+ T cells were sorted from peripheral blood as separate populations. Genomic DNA was extracted from sorted cells for sequencing of the TCRbeta CDR3 region. The immunoSEQ Assay was used for sequencing of TCRbeta CDR3 regions. TCRdb obtained this table from immuneACCESS and retained in-frame rearrangements with V and J assigned. These tables miss some clones; where compared with another copy, unresolved V genes account for less than half of the shortfall, and the remainder is unexplained. The sample table shows around 100,000 clones, and approximately 90% are seen once. Of the sample, 0.5% to 0.65% falls within the top ten clones.

This chain is built from TRBV7-8 and TRBJ2-3; confidence is insufficient to name the D gene. This specimen consisted of CD4+ or CD8+ T cells sorted from blood, obtained in a trial of the OX40 agonist ivuxolimab. The source of this sequence is an adult with an advanced solid tumor such as melanoma, head and neck, liver or kidney cancer. For the CDR3, the sequence is CASSFGDTQYF. The DNA reads as follows: TGTGCCAGCAGCTTCGGAGATACGCAGTATTTT. The CDR3 plus the reference TRBV7-8 and TRBJ2-3 genes for the other parts give the full variable domain: GAGVSQSPRYKVAKRGQDVALRCDPISGHVSLFWYQQALGQGPEFLTYFQNEAQLDKSGLPSDRFFAERPEGSVSTLKIQRTQQEDSAVYLCASSFGDTQYFGPGTRLTVL.